Below are 15 T cell receptor beta chains sequenced from a single sample in a study of shared clonotypes between healthy human individuals. Sequencing used immunoSEQ multiplex PCR; TCRdb keeps in-frame clones, though not all of them. The top ten hold about 1.8% of the sample, which has roughly 760,000 clones, approximately 79% seen once. Sample: memory CD4+ T cells sorted from blood. The subset: CD45RA-negative fraction. All receptors come from a woman aged 30 to 39 in good health.

The rearrangement links TRBV18 to TRBJ1-4; no reliable D call. Trimming removed 0 bases at V and 8 bases at J, with 10 bases between. The CDR3 contains 14 residues. Looked up from germline, CDR1 is KGHSH and CDR2 is LQKENI. For the CDR3, the DNA is TGTGCCAGCTCACCACCGGGGAACCGGGAAAAACTGTTTTTT. It codes for CASSPPGNREKLFF.

The gene calls are TRBV6-6 and TRBJ1-3; D not certain. This CDR3 is 16 amino acids long. The V gene lost 5 bases and the J gene lost 0 bases, with 14 bases spanning the gap. Germline V gives CDR1 MNHNY, CDR2 SVGAGI (reference sequence). The CDR3 region is CASSKGSVSSGNTIYF. CDR3 sequence (DNA): TGTGCCAGCAGTAAGGGTAGTGTTAGCTCTGGAAACACCATATATTTT.

About this clone itself: Other DNA sequences in this sample translate to the same CDR3. The DNA of the CDR3 is TGTGCCAGCAGCGCCGGGACAGGGGACGGCTACACCTTC. This sequence encodes CASSAGTGDGYTF. The J gene is TRBJ1-2, the V gene TRBV6-1, with 10 bases that match TRBD1. The V and J ends lost 6 bases and 8 bases, in that order; junction bases with no gene match: 6. The CDR3 totals 13 residues. The V gene's germline CDR1 is MNHNS and CDR2 SASEGT.

The chain couples TRBV5-1 to TRBJ2-1, with TRBD2 identical over 10 bases. V was clipped by 4 bases and J by 5 bases; unmatched bases: 6. This CDR3 is built from 15 residues. The V gene's germline CDR1 is SGHRS and CDR2 YFSETQ. The CDR3 sequence is CASSETSGFHNEQFF. CDR3 DNA sequence: TGCGCCAGCAGCGAGACTAGCGGGTTCCACAATGAGCAGTTCTTC.

The J gene is TRBJ2-1, the V gene TRBV29-1; maybe TRBD1 (6 bases). The CDR3 sequence is 11 residues long. Germline V CDR1 and CDR2: SQVTM, ANQGSEA. The V and J ends lost 7 bases and 8 bases respectively, with 12 bases between them. The CDR3: CSGETGHEQFF. The CDR3 bases are TGCAGCGGGGAAACAGGGCATGAGCAGTTCTTC.

The table lists this clone with a count of one. A read error likely explains this, since a far larger clone differs by one base. Other DNA sequences in this sample translate to the same CDR3. The chain uses TRBV7-9 and TRBJ2-5; D unclear. The V and J ends lost 1 base and 0 bases respectively, with 3 bases between them. The CDR3 has 13 amino acids. The germline CDR1 and CDR2 sequences are SEHNR and FQNEAQ (reference sequence). Here the CDR3 DNA reads TGTGCCAGCAGCTTAGGGTACCAAGAGACCCAGTACTTC. Translating gives CASSLGYQETQYF. Using reference TRBV7-9 and TRBJ2-5 for the parts outside the CDR3, the full variable domain is DTGVSQNPRHKITKRGQNVTFRCDPISEHNRLYWYRQTLGQGPEFLTYFQNEAQLEKSRLLSDRFSAERPKGSFSTLEIQRTEQGDSAMYLCASSLGYQETQYFGPGTRLLVL.

The chain uses TRBV7-2 and TRBJ2-6; D is ambiguous. The germline gives CDR1 SGHTA, CDR2 FQGNSA. This CDR3 is 16 amino acids long. V shed 2 bases and J shed 0 bases, with 8 bases lying between them. DNA of the CDR3: TGTGCCAGCAGCTTACGTTCGTTCTCTGGGGCCAACGTCCTGACTTTC. Protein product: CASSLRSFSGANVLTF.

The CDR3 bases are TGTGCCAGCAGTTCGGGAAAGGACTACACAGATACGCAGTATTTT. As protein: CASSSGKDYTDTQYF. The chain couples TRBV28 to TRBJ2-3; a possible D gene is TRBD2 (6 bases). The CDR3 contains 15 residues. The ends were cut back, 4 bases at V and 2 bases at J, with 13 bases in the middle. CDR1 and CDR2 (germline): MDHEN, SYDVKM.

V and J are TRBV15 and TRBJ1-2; no clear D. CDR1 and CDR2 from the germline V gene are LNHNV and YYDKDF (reference sequence). The CDR3 runs 14 residues. V lost 0 bases, J lost 1 base, and 6 bases lay in between. The DNA for the CDR3 is TGTGCCACCAGCAGAGAGCGGCTTAACTATGGCTACACCTTC. It specifies CATSRERLNYGYTF.

The chain has TRBV7-9 and TRBJ2-3; 11 bases line up with TRBD2. V lost 1 base, J lost 4 bases, and 10 bases stayed unmatched. CDR1 is SEHNR, CDR2 FQNEAQ, per germline (reference sequence). The CDR3 is 18 residues long. The CDR3 nucleotides read TGTGCCAGCAGCTTAGGGAGGCTAGCGGGAGGTTCCCCAGATACGCAGTATTTT. This gives the protein CASSLGRLAGGSPDTQYF.

The chain carries TRBV7-8 and TRBJ2-7; TRBD1 aligns across 9 bases. J lost 2 bases, V lost 6 bases, and 11 bases had no gene match. Germline lookup yields CDR1 SGHVS and CDR2 FQNEAQ. There are 16 residues in the CDR3. CDR3 sequence reads: CASSPQGAISTYEQYF. The CDR3 DNA reads as TGTGCCAGCAGTCCACAGGGGGCGATTAGCACCTACGAGCAGTACTTC.

CDR3 amino acids: CASSSTRGQWAQHF. In DNA form, the CDR3 reads TGTGCCAGCAGTTCAACCCGAGGTCAATGGGCCCAGCATTTT. The V call is TRBV28, the J call TRBJ1-5; the D is unclear. CDR1 is MDHEN and CDR2 is SYDVKM in the germline V gene. The CDR3 sequence is 14 residues long. Trimming left V 4 bases short and J 11 bases short, with 18 bases between.

CDR3 region: CATTSTDTQYF. The CDR3 coding sequence is TGTGCCACAACTAGCACAGATACGCAGTATTTT. The rearrangement uses TRBV7-9 and TRBJ2-3, with no clear D. CDR3 size: 11 residues. Germline CDR1 reads SEHNR; CDR2 reads FQNEAQ (reference sequence). Trimming stripped 10 bases from V and 0 bases from J, with 5 bases between.

J is TRBJ2-7 and V is TRBV9; TRBD2 agrees at 8 bases. CDR1 and CDR2 (germline): SGDLS, YYNGEE. V lost 0 bases, J lost 4 bases, and 6 bases stayed unmatched. This CDR3 is 15 amino acids long. CDR3 sequence reads: CASSVEGSGTYEQYF. CDR3 DNA sequence: TGTGCCAGCAGCGTAGAAGGTAGCGGGACGTACGAGCAGTACTTC.

In regard to this clone: Other DNA sequences of this sample code for an identical CDR3. The chain uses TRBV7-2 and TRBJ1-1; D is perhaps TRBD1 (5 bases). The ends were cut back, 5 bases at V and 3 bases at J, with 10 bases in the middle. This CDR3 contains 13 residues. From germline, CDR1 is SGHTA and CDR2 FQGNSA. The CDR3 DNA reads as TGTGCCAGCAGCGTAGACAGTCACACTGAAGCTTTCTTT. As protein: CASSVDSHTEAFF.